This T cell receptor beta chain originates from a study of T-cell memory formation after mild COVID-19. About the research overall: Most TCR clusters belonged to a single donor. Study-level points and caveats: Whether day 37 second-wave clones are SARS-CoV-2-specific was not confirmed. A balance of CD4 and CD8 characterized clones contracting day 15 to 85, whereas later expanders leaned CD4+. Those CD4+ clones that contracted were mainly in CM and EM (CD8+ ones in EMRA).

Details on this clonotype: Antigen unknown.

One entry per CDR3 protein results from TCRdb running MiXCR on the 5' RACE reads. The repertoire holds about 340,000 distinct CDR3 sequences, with roughly 20% as singletons. Germline assignment: CDR1 SEHNR and CDR2 FQNEAQ (reference sequence). The germline V and J ends were trimmed by 1 base and 6 bases, with 9 bases remaining between them. The length of the CDR3 is 14 residues. The J gene is TRBJ2-2, the V gene TRBV7-9, with unresolved D. The source is an adult woman who had mild COVID-19 (a few samples of this study predate the infection). Cell type and time point are not known. Sequences were obtained from PBMCs or a T cell subset sorted from them (not recorded which). CDR3 loop: CASSLDTMPGELFF. CDR3 nucleotides: TGTGCCAGCAGCTTAGATACCATGCCCGGGGAGCTGTTTTTT.